The 18 T cell receptor beta chains presented below share a single source sample, sequenced in a study of cytotoxic CD8 clonotypes in ibrutinib-treated CLL. Clones were sequenced by immunoSEQ multiplex PCR, and TCRdb holds only the in-frame ones, with some missing. This table has some 350,000 clones, over 55% appearing once. This sample comprised PBMCs, obtained after 36 months of ibrutinib treatment. These receptors were collected from a human donor with chronic lymphocytic leukemia.

The rearrangement joins TRBV23-1 to TRBJ1-2; D is perhaps TRBD1 (5 bases). TRBV23-1 is an ORF, with its function uncertain. The CDR3 runs to 16 residues. V gave up 8 bases and J gave up 3 bases, with 22 bases separating them. CDR3 nucleotide sequence: TGCGCCAGCCCCCCCGAGGGCAGGGTCTCTCACTATGGCTACACCTTC. Residues: CASPPEGRVSHYGYTF.

CDR3 in DNA: TGCAGCGGTGGTTCACAAGATACGCAGTATTTT. As protein: CSGGSQDTQYF. J is TRBJ2-3 and V is TRBV29-1, with D hard to call. Trimming stripped 7 bases from V and 5 bases from J, with 10 bases between. The V gene's germline CDR1 is SQVTM and CDR2 ANQGSEA. The CDR3 totals 11 residues.

This chain links TRBV15 with TRBJ1-5; no firm D call. In germline, CDR1 is LNHNV, CDR2 YYDKDF (reference sequence). V shed 4 bases and J shed 4 bases, with 14 bases lying between them. The CDR3 contains 15 residues. The DNA of the CDR3 is TGTGCCACCAGCAAGGGTTCAGAGCCTAATCAGCCCCAGCATTTT. Translated, it gives CATSKGSEPNQPQHF.

The gene calls are TRBV6-1 and TRBJ2-7, with 13 positions matching TRBD2. V lost 4 bases and J lost 0; bases outside the gene matches: 6. Germline loops: CDR1 MNHNS, CDR2 SASEGT. CDR3 length: 17 amino acids. The CDR3 loop is CASSAWTSGGSSYEQYF. CDR3 DNA sequence: TGTGCCAGCAGTGCGTGGACTAGCGGGGGAAGCTCCTACGAGCAGTACTTC.

Here the CDR3 DNA reads TGTGCCAGCAGCTCTATAGGGGGACTAGCGGGGGATCTCCAAGAGACCCAGTACTTC. This codes for CASSSIGGLAGDLQETQYF. The rearrangement links TRBV7-9 to TRBJ2-5; 14 nucleotides align to TRBD2. Germline loops: CDR1 SEHNR, CDR2 FQNEAQ (reference sequence). The J segment lost 1 base and the V segment lost 4 bases, leaving 11 bases of the junction unmatched. The CDR3 totals 19 residues.

The chain recombines TRBV10-2 with TRBJ2-7, with D unclear. Germline values: CDR1 WSHSY, CDR2 SAAADI. V was cut by 5 bases and J by 2 bases, with 7 bases left in between. This CDR3 comprises 12 residues. CDR3 nucleotide sequence: TGCGCCAGCAGTAAACCAACCTACGAGCAGTACTTC. Translating it yields CASSKPTYEQYF.

The rearrangement links TRBV27 to TRBJ2-1; 9 bases map to TRBD2. The CDR3 runs to 17 residues. Trimming took 8 bases from V and 0 from J; bases not matched to a gene: 11. Germline V gives CDR1 MNHEY, CDR2 SMNVEV (reference sequence). The CDR3 coding sequence is TGTGCCAGCGGGTTCTTGGTTAGCGGGAGCTCCTACAATGAGCAGTTCTTC. Amino acid sequence: CASGFLVSGSSYNEQFF.

This clone was counted only a few times. The rearrangement links TRBV10-3 to TRBJ1-3; no reliable D call. Germline-derived CDR1 and CDR2 are ENHRY and SYGVKD. Trimming took 10 bases from V and 4 from J, leaving 11 bases between them. CDR3 size: 12 residues. The CDR3 sequence is CATYGVGNTIYF. In DNA form, the CDR3 reads TGTGCCACCTACGGGGTGGGAAACACCATATATTTT.

The rearrangement links TRBV2 to TRBJ2-7; D is tentatively TRBD1 or TRBD2 (6 bases each). The CDR3 consists of 16 residues. Trimming removed 4 bases at V and 2 bases at J, with 18 bases between. Germline V CDR1 and CDR2: SNHLY, FYNNEI. The CDR3 region is CASSVGAGLDTYEQYF. CDR3 in DNA: TGTGCCAGCAGTGTGGGGGCGGGGCTTGATACCTACGAGCAGTACTTC.

This chain uses TRBV27 with TRBJ2-2, with unresolved D. V shed 3 bases and J shed 8 bases, with 7 bases lying between them. Germline loops: CDR1 MNHEY, CDR2 SMNVEV (reference sequence). This CDR3 contains 12 residues. CDR3 amino acids: CASSFAAGELFF. Here the CDR3 DNA reads TGTGCCAGCAGTTTTGCGGCTGGGGAGCTGTTTTTT.

This clone turned up a few times. This chain uses TRBV4-1 with TRBJ2-7, with D maybe TRBD1 (5 bases). Trimming left V 0 bases short and J 3 bases short, with 12 bases between. The CDR3 contains 15 residues. CDR1 is MGHRA, CDR2 YSYEKL, per germline. CDR3 sequence (DNA): TGCGCCAGCAGCCAAGAGGGCCAGGGCAGCTACGAGCAGTACTTC. Its translation: CASSQEGQGSYEQYF.

The chain carries TRBV28 and TRBJ1-2; 7 bases map to TRBD1. The CDR3 is made up of 13 amino acids. Trimming at V came to 7 bases and at J to 4 bases, leaving 6 bases not matched to a gene. Per the germline V gene, CDR1 is MDHEN and CDR2 is SYDVKM. The CDR3 sequence is CASIDWDSYGYTF. The CDR3 DNA reads TGTGCCAGCATCGACTGGGACAGCTATGGCTACACCTTC.

The rearrangement links TRBV9 to TRBJ2-7, with D tentatively TRBD1 (6 bases). V was cut by 0 bases and J by 0 bases, with 13 bases left in between. CDR3 length: 16 residues. Germline V lookup: CDR1 SGDLS, CDR2 YYNGEE. CDR3 nucleotide sequence: TGTGCCAGCAGCGTAGGCACAGGGTCCTCCTCCTACGAGCAGTACTTC. It codes for CASSVGTGSSSYEQYF.

V is TRBV27 and J is TRBJ2-3; 9 bases match TRBD2. The CDR3 runs 19 residues. J lost 1 base, V lost 5 bases, and 16 bases had no gene match. The germline V gene encodes CDR1 MNHEY and CDR2 SMNVEV (reference sequence). The CDR3 sequence is CASSALGWVSGRGTDTQYF. The CDR3 region has the DNA TGTGCCAGCAGTGCACTTGGTTGGGTTAGCGGGAGAGGCACAGATACGCAGTATTTT.

The chain recombines TRBV27 with TRBJ2-7; 10 bases agree with TRBD1. The length of the CDR3 is 15 residues. The V segment lost 3 bases and the J segment 7 bases; nucleotides outside the gene matches: 9. Per the germline V gene, CDR1 is MNHEY and CDR2 is SMNVEV (reference sequence). In DNA, the CDR3 is TGTGCCAGCAGTTTGACAGGGGGCGCCCCGGGGGAGCAGTACTTC. This gives the protein CASSLTGGAPGEQYF.

This chain links TRBV27 with TRBJ1-2; 9 bases line up with TRBD1. Germline assignment: CDR1 MNHEY and CDR2 SMNVEV (reference sequence). The CDR3 consists of 16 residues. Germline trimming cut 3 bases from V and 2 bases from J; bases unmatched to any gene: 7. CDR3 loop: CASSFGTGTGNYGYTF. The CDR3 region has the DNA TGTGCCAGCAGTTTCGGAACTGGGACAGGGAACTATGGCTACACCTTC.

The V gene is TRBV5-1, the J gene TRBJ2-3; TRBD2 matches at 10 bases. The ends lost 5 bases at V and 6 bases at J; junction bases unmatched: 6. The germline V gene encodes CDR1 SGHRS and CDR2 YFSETQ. The CDR3 is made up of 14 amino acids. In DNA, the CDR3 is TGCGCCAGCAGAAGCGGGAGGGCTGAGGATACGCAGTATTTT. This translates into CASRSGRAEDTQYF.

The gene calls are TRBV6-5 and TRBJ1-5; D remains unclear. Per the germline V gene, CDR1 is MNHEY and CDR2 is SVGAGI. The ends were cut back, 6 bases at V and 0 bases at J, with 12 bases in the middle. This CDR3 is 15 amino acids long. DNA for the CDR3: TGTGCCAGCAGGAGTAGTAAGAATAGCAATCAGCCCCAGCATTTT. Protein product: CASRSSKNSNQPQHF.